Listed here are 12 T cell receptor beta chains from one sample, sequenced in a study of CD8 T cells in Susac syndrome. With random hexamers, reverse transcription was performed on about 0.5 to 1 ug of RNA. MiXCR, applied by TCRdb to the immunoSEQ multiplex PCR reads, yields one record per CDR3 protein. The sample records roughly 250,000 distinct CDR3 sequences, 90% to 96% being singletons. The sample comprised CD4+ T cells from PBMCs. The receptors come from a human donor with Susac syndrome.

In the case of this clonotype: At one boundary the junction diverges from the germline segment, which might be a read error. The gene calls are TRBV11-2 and TRBJ1-1, with D hard to call. This CDR3 region has 13 residues. CDR1 is SGHAT and CDR2 is FQNNGV in the germline V gene. The CDR3 loop reads CANSVVSDTEAFF. The CDR3 region has the DNA TGTGCCAACAGCGTTGTCAGCGACACTGAAGCTTTCTTT.

The V and J genes are TRBV29-1 and TRBJ2-4, with 7 bases that match TRBD2. CDR3 length: 13 residues. The V gene's germline CDR1 is SQVTM and CDR2 ANQGSEA. Trimming took 7 bases from V and 2 from J; bases not matched to a gene: 5. The CDR3 sequence: CSALGGSKNIQYF. In nucleotides, the CDR3 is TGCAGCGCCTTGGGGGGGTCCAAAAACATTCAGTACTTC.

This chain connects TRBV5-1 to TRBJ1-2; D gene ambiguous. Germline CDR1 is SGHRS and CDR2 is YFSETQ. CDR3 size: 16 residues. Trimming removed 4 bases at V and 7 bases at J, with 23 bases between. CDR3 in DNA: TGCGCCAGCAGCCCACCGCTATCCGAGTCTTCTATTGGCTACACCTTC. The encoded protein is CASSPPLSESSIGYTF.

The chain has TRBV3-1 and TRBJ2-7, with a weak D call TRBD2 (5 bases). The CDR3 contains 13 residues. Germline values: CDR1 LGHDT, CDR2 YNNKEL (reference sequence). V was cut by 6 bases and J by 4 bases, with 13 bases left in between. CDR3 coding DNA: TGTGCCAGCAGTACCGTCGAGCGGTACGAGCAGTACTTC. This encodes CASSTVERYEQYF.

V is TRBV29-1 and J is TRBJ1-1; 8 positions agree with TRBD1. There are 13 residues in the CDR3. Per the germline V gene, CDR1 is SQVTM and CDR2 is ANQGSEA. V gave up 4 bases and J gave up 1 base; unmatched junction bases: 2. CDR3 sequence: CSVGDRGNTEAFF. As DNA, the CDR3 is TGCAGCGTTGGAGACAGGGGGAACACTGAAGCTTTCTTT.

The chain links TRBV29-1 to TRBJ2-4; D perhaps matches TRBD1 (7 bases). Germline V gene data show CDR1 as SQVTM and CDR2 as ANQGSEA. This CDR3 has 13 residues. The V end lost 7 bases, the J end lost 8 bases, and 18 bases lay between the germline ends. CDR3 nucleotide sequence: TGCAGCGGGGGGGACAGCCTTTTGGACATTCAGTACTTC. Translation: CSGGDSLLDIQYF.

The chain combines TRBV3-1 with TRBJ2-1, with 8 bases identical to TRBD1. This CDR3 is built from 13 residues. Germline loops: CDR1 LGHDT, CDR2 YNNKEL (reference sequence). The junction had 6 bases not matched to a gene; V was cut back by 5 bases and J by 9 bases. CDR3 sequence (DNA): TGTGCCAGCAGCTTACAGCAGGGGGCTGAGCAGTTCTTC. Its translation is CASSLQQGAEQFF.

In this sample, this clonotype turned up a few times. The chain is built from TRBV5-1 and TRBJ2-2, with D perhaps matching TRBD1 (5 bases). Deletions cut 0 bases from V and 2 bases from J, with 8 bases between. The CDR3 contains 15 residues. Germline lookup yields CDR1 SGHRS and CDR2 YFSETQ. The CDR3 nucleotides are TGCGCCAGCAGCTTGGGTCAGGGCAACACCGGGGAGCTGTTTTTT. Translating gives CASSLGQGNTGELFF.

This clonotype was detected only once. The V and J genes are TRBV6-4 and TRBJ2-3; D gene ambiguous. V was cut by 4 bases and J by 5 bases, with 4 bases left in between. Germline V CDR1 and CDR2: MRHNA, SNTAGT. The CDR3 is made up of 11 amino acids. The CDR3 sequence is CASSGGDTQYF. The CDR3 DNA reads TGTGCCAGCAGTGGAGGAGATACGCAGTATTTT.

This rearrangement joins TRBV3-1 to TRBJ1-5; D remains ambiguous. This CDR3 spans 14 amino acids. Germline V gives CDR1 LGHDT, CDR2 YNNKEL (reference sequence). Trimming removed 1 base from V and 4 bases from J, with 8 bases in between. CDR3 in amino acids: CASSQGLGNQPQHF. CDR3 DNA: TGTGCCAGCAGCCAAGGTCTGGGGAATCAGCCCCAGCATTTT.

The rearrangement uses TRBV3-1 and TRBJ2-5, with no clear D. Germline V gives CDR1 LGHDT, CDR2 YNNKEL (reference sequence). This CDR3 has 14 residues. Trimming removed 1 base at V and 4 bases at J, with 10 bases between. CDR3 residues: CASSQGLLGETQYF. The CDR3 DNA follows: TGTGCCAGCAGCCAAGGCCTCCTGGGAGAGACCCAGTACTTC.

This clonotype was observed once. V is TRBV30 and J is TRBJ1-2; no clear D gene. The V end lost 1 base, the J end lost 7 bases, and 7 bases lay between the germline ends. CDR1 and CDR2 (germline): GTSNPN, SVGIG (reference sequence). The CDR3 runs to 11 residues. CDR3 coding DNA: TGTGCCTGGAGTGAAGGGATTGGCTACACCTTC. Its protein product is CAWSEGIGYTF.